One and the same sample provided the 26 T cell receptor beta chains below, sequenced in a study of OX40 agonist ivuxolimab in advanced cancers. Some clones are missing from TCRdb's copy, which holds only in-frame ones; the method was immunoSEQ multiplex PCR. The data hold tens of thousands of clones, with 60% to 80% observed a single time. The source material was CD4+ or CD8+ T cells sorted from blood, sampled in a trial of the OX40 agonist ivuxolimab. The receptor source for this set is an adult with an advanced solid tumor such as melanoma, head and neck, liver or kidney cancer.

The J gene is TRBJ1-1, the V gene TRBV6-5; 9 bases fit TRBD1. The V gene's germline CDR1 is MNHEY and CDR2 SVGAGI. This CDR3 is 14 amino acids long. The ends lost 6 bases at V and 1 base at J; junction bases unmatched: 3. The CDR3 DNA reads TGTGCCAGCAGCAGGACAGGGGCGAACACTGAAGCTTTCTTT. Translated, it gives CASSRTGANTEAFF.

This sequence joins TRBV7-2 and TRBJ1-6, with D perhaps matching TRBD1 (5 bases). The germline gives CDR1 SGHTA, CDR2 FQGNSA. V gave up 5 bases and J gave up 7 bases, with 12 bases separating them. CDR3 size: 14 residues. This chain's CDR3 is CASSPRQGNSPLHF. CDR3 bases: TGTGCCAGCAGCCCACGCCAGGGCAATTCACCCCTCCACTTT.

This clone was found a few times. The chain uses TRBV6-1 and TRBJ1-2; 9 bases match TRBD1. Germline CDR1 and CDR2: MNHNS and SASEGT. The CDR3 sequence is 14 residues long. The V and J ends lost 7 bases and 4 bases, in that order; junction bases with no gene match: 7. The CDR3 DNA follows: TGTGCCAGCATGACCCCGGACAGGGGCTATGGCTACACCTTC. It yields the protein CASMTPDRGYGYTF.

This chain uses TRBV29-1 with TRBJ2-7; D not certain. V was shortened by 6 bases and J by 1 base, with 10 bases between the two germline ends. The CDR3 is made up of 12 amino acids. The V gene's germline CDR1 is SQVTM and CDR2 ANQGSEA. The CDR3 sequence is CSVLVGSYEQYF. The CDR3 nucleotides are TGCAGCGTGCTGGTCGGTTCCTACGAGCAGTACTTC.

The genes are TRBV5-1 and TRBJ1-4; D might be TRBD1 (5 bases). CDR1 is SGHRS, CDR2 YFSETQ, per germline. The CDR3 consists of 14 residues. Between the trimmed V and J ends, which lost 6 bases and 1 base, there was a span of 10 bases. The CDR3 DNA reads as TGCGCCAGCATGGGGGACGGAACTAATGAAAAACTGTTTTTT. Translated, it gives CASMGDGTNEKLFF.

The rearrangement links TRBV25-1 to TRBJ2-7; 11 bases are a match to TRBD1. The CDR3 runs to 15 residues. V shed 5 bases and J 2 bases; nucleotides not matched to a gene: 5. Germline CDR1 reads MGHDK; CDR2 reads SYGVNS. CDR3 DNA sequence: TGTGCCAGCAGTTCTCCGGGACAGGGGGCCTACGAGCAGTACTTC. Amino acids: CASSSPGQGAYEQYF.

The gene calls are TRBV6-5 and TRBJ2-7, with D perhaps matching TRBD1 or TRBD2 (6 bases each). The CDR3 is made up of 15 amino acids. V was trimmed by 6 bases and J by 3 bases, leaving 18 bases between them. Germline lookup yields CDR1 MNHEY and CDR2 SVGAGI. CDR3 residues: CASSLGGLNLYEQYF. CDR3 sequence (DNA): TGTGCCAGCAGCCTCGGGGGCCTAAACCTCTACGAGCAGTACTTC.

The V call is TRBV7-3, the J call TRBJ2-6; D ambiguous. V was pared by 5 bases and J by 2 bases, with 7 bases between. The CDR3 is made up of 14 amino acids. Germline V gene data show CDR1 as SGHTA and CDR2 as FQGTGA. The CDR3 protein is CASSLAAGANVLTF. The CDR3 DNA reads TGTGCCAGCAGCCTCGCCGCTGGGGCCAACGTCCTGACTTTC.

The V gene is TRBV7-6, the J gene TRBJ1-2; 7 bases are shared with TRBD1. Trimming took 1 base from V and 7 from J; bases not matched to a gene: 6. Germline V gene sequence: CDR1 SGHVS, CDR2 FNYEAQ. This CDR3 region has 14 residues. Here the CDR3 reads CASSLGDRVGGYTF. CDR3 nucleotide sequence: TGTGCCAGCAGCTTAGGCGACAGGGTTGGTGGCTACACCTTC. Full variable domain (remainder filled in from reference TRBV7-6 and TRBJ1-2): GAGVSQSPRYKVTKRGQDVALRCDPISGHVSLYWYRQALGQGPEFLTYFNYEAQQDKSGLPNDRFSAERPEGSISTLTIQRTEQRDSAMYRCASSLGDRVGGYTFGSGTRLTVV.

V usage is TRBV2 and J usage is TRBJ2-6, with D perhaps matching TRBD1 or TRBD2 (5 bases each). The V gene lost 1 base and the J gene lost 0 bases, with 13 bases spanning the gap. CDR1 is SNHLY and CDR2 is FYNNEI in the germline V gene. The CDR3 runs to 18 residues. CDR3 DNA sequence: TGTGCCAGCAGTGAAGTAGGGGACCTTCACTCTGGGGCCAACGTCCTGACTTTC. It translates to CASSEVGDLHSGANVLTF.

This chain links TRBV5-4 with TRBJ2-5; TRBD2 agrees at 7 bases. The CDR3 extends over 14 amino acids. Germline V gene sequence: CDR1 SGHNT, CDR2 YYREEE (reference sequence). J lost 4 bases, V lost 0 bases, and 3 bases had no gene match. CDR3 DNA sequence: TGTGCCAGCAGCTTGGGACTAGCCGGAGAGACCCAGTACTTC. Translating gives CASSLGLAGETQYF.

J is TRBJ2-3 and V is TRBV11-2; D assignment may be TRBD1 or TRBD2 (5 bases each). V was clipped by 3 bases and J by 5 bases, with 18 bases between them. CDR3 size: 16 residues. Germline values: CDR1 SGHAT, CDR2 FQNNGV. The CDR3 region is CASSLRGDPSRDTQYF. The CDR3 DNA follows: TGTGCCAGCAGCTTGAGAGGGGACCCTTCTAGAGATACGCAGTATTTT.

J is TRBJ1-2 and V is TRBV4-2, with D unclear. CDR1 LGHNA and CDR2 YNFKEQ come from the germline V gene. CDR3 length: 16 residues. The V gene lost 0 bases and the J gene lost 2 bases, with 13 bases spanning the gap. CDR3 region: CASSQDSGPTNYGYTF. The CDR3 coding sequence is TGTGCCAGCAGCCAAGATAGCGGGCCGACCAACTATGGCTACACCTTC.

This sequence joins TRBV11-1 and TRBJ2-5; D unclear. The ends were cut back, 3 bases at V and 0 bases at J, with 8 bases in the middle. CDR1 and CDR2 (germline): SGHAT, FQDESV (reference sequence). CDR3 length: 14 residues. In DNA, the CDR3 is TGTGCCAGCAGCTTGTCAGACCACCAAGAGACCCAGTACTTC. Protein: CASSLSDHQETQYF. Full variable domain (rest looked up from reference TRBV11-1 and TRBJ2-5): EAEVAQSPRYKITEKSQAVAFWCDPISGHATLYWYRQILGQGPELLVQFQDESVVDDSQLPKDRFSAERLKGVDSTLKIQPAELGDSAMYLCASSLSDHQETQYFGPGTRLLVL.

The gene calls are TRBV11-2 and TRBJ1-1; weak D call: TRBD1 (5 bases). Trimming took off 7 bases at V and 2 bases at J, with 14 bases between the two ends. The CDR3 runs to 14 residues. Germline V CDR1 and CDR2: SGHAT, FQNNGV. CDR3 DNA: TGTGCCAGCAACACCGTGGGGGGTAACACTGAAGCTTTCTTT. It yields the protein CASNTVGGNTEAFF.

This chain links TRBV6-1 with TRBJ1-5, with a possible D match to TRBD1 (5 bases). CDR3 length equals 18 residues. CDR1 is MNHNS and CDR2 is SASEGT in the germline V gene. The V end lost 3 bases, the J end lost 7 bases, and 25 bases lay between the germline ends. CDR3 in DNA: TGTGCCAGCAGTGAGGGGGAATGGGCTGCGGGGGGACGCCAGCCCCAGCATTTT. Its protein is CASSEGEWAAGGRQPQHF.

V usage is TRBV6-5 and J usage is TRBJ1-1; D possibly corresponds to TRBD1 (5 bases). The CDR3 covers 14 residues. CDR1 MNHEY and CDR2 SVGAGI come from the germline V gene. The V gene lost 4 bases and the J gene lost 1 base, with 10 bases spanning the gap. Here the CDR3 reads CASSWRGWNTEAFF. CDR3 nucleotides: TGTGCCAGCAGTTGGAGGGGTTGGAACACTGAAGCTTTCTTT.

The rearrangement links TRBV18 to TRBJ2-1; 9 nucleotides align to TRBD2. The trim removed 2 bases at V and 0 bases at J, leaving 5 bases unmatched. Germline assignment: CDR1 KGHSH and CDR2 LQKENI. The CDR3 is 17 amino acids. CDR3 bases: TGTGCCAGCTCACCAATCATGCGGGGGGGCTCCTACAATGAGCAGTTCTTC. It is translated as CASSPIMRGGSYNEQFF. Combining the CDR3 with reference TRBV18 and TRBJ2-1 gives the whole variable domain NAGVMQNPRHLVRRRGQEARLRCSPMKGHSHVYWYRQLPEEGLKFMVYLQKENIIDESGMPKERFSAEFPKEGPSILRIQQVVRGDSAAYFCASSPIMRGGSYNEQFFGPGTRLTVL.

The chain carries TRBV7-9 and TRBJ1-3, with D perhaps TRBD1 (6 bases). Between the trimmed V and J ends, which lost 5 bases and 0 bases, there was a span of 17 bases. The CDR3 contains 17 residues. CDR1 is SEHNR and CDR2 is FQNEAQ in the germline V gene (reference sequence). The CDR3 nucleotides read TGTGCCAGCAGCACACCCCTCGGGGGGCTCTCTGGAAACACCATATATTTT. It specifies CASSTPLGGLSGNTIYF.

This clone was detected a few times. The genes are TRBV7-3 and TRBJ2-1; tentatively, D is TRBD2 (6 bases). Trimming pared 1 base from V and 7 bases from J, leaving 14 bases between. The V gene's germline CDR1 is SGHTA and CDR2 FQGTGA. The CDR3 runs 15 residues. CDR3 sequence reads: CASSLMRGFGNEQFF. The DNA for the CDR3 is TGTGCCAGCAGCTTAATGCGGGGATTCGGAAATGAGCAGTTCTTC. Filled out from reference TRBV7-3 and TRBJ2-1, the complete variable domain reads GAGVSQTPSNKVTEKGKYVELRCDPISGHTALYWYRQSLGQGPEFLIYFQGTGAADDSGLPNDRFFAVRPEGSVSTLKIQRTERGDSAVYLCASSLMRGFGNEQFFGPGTRLTVL.

The chain uses TRBV11-2 and TRBJ2-7, with D unclear. Looked up from germline, CDR1 is SGHAT and CDR2 is FQNNGV. Deletions cut 2 bases from V and 6 bases from J, with 8 bases between. This CDR3 spans 12 amino acids. CDR3 residues: CASSLSGREQYF. The CDR3 DNA sequence: TGTGCCAGCAGCTTATCGGGCCGCGAGCAGTACTTC.

The genes are TRBV19 and TRBJ1-2; 9 nucleotides agree with TRBD1. Germline CDR1 is LNHDA and CDR2 is SQIVND (reference sequence). The CDR3 is 18 residues long. J gave up 0 bases and V 4 bases, and 12 bases lay outside the gene matches. CDR3 in DNA: TGTGCCAGTAGTAAAAGGACAGGGGCACGATCAGCTAACTATGGCTACACCTTC. This sequence encodes CASSKRTGARSANYGYTF.

This chain links TRBV11-3 with TRBJ2-7; D not resolved. The V gene lost 4 bases and the J gene lost 5 bases, with 6 bases spanning the gap. The germline V gene has CDR1 SGHNT and CDR2 YENEEA. The CDR3 is 11 residues long. In DNA form, the CDR3 reads TGTGCCAGCAGCTCCAATGACGAGCAGTACTTC. Translated: CASSSNDEQYF.

This sequence joins TRBV5-4 and TRBJ1-1; D not resolved. The CDR3 is 15 amino acids. The ends were cut back, 4 bases at V and 0 bases at J, with 13 bases in the middle. In germline, CDR1 is SGHNT, CDR2 YYREEE (reference sequence). This CDR3 is CASSARKTLNTEAFF. The CDR3 region has the DNA TGTGCCAGCAGCGCCAGGAAAACCTTGAACACTGAAGCTTTCTTT.

This sequence joins TRBV5-6 and TRBJ2-7; 8 positions agree with TRBD1. Losses at the gene ends were 2 bases for V and 3 bases for J; bases not matched to a gene: 7. The CDR3 spans 15 residues. Per germline, CDR1 SGHDT and CDR2 YYEEEE. The CDR3, as DNA: TGTGCCAGCAGCTTTGGCCAGGGGGCTAACTACGAGCAGTACTTC. Translation: CASSFGQGANYEQYF. The entire variable domain, with the rest obtained from reference TRBV5-6 and TRBJ2-7, is as follows: DAGVTQSPTHLIKTRGQQVTLRCSPKSGHDTVSWYQQALGQGPQFIFQYYEEEERQRGNFPDRFSGHQFPNYSSELNVNALLLGDSALYLCASSFGQGANYEQYFGPGTRLTVT.

This clone was counted a few times. The V gene is TRBV5-1, the J gene TRBJ2-7; no clear D gene. Looked up from germline, CDR1 is SGHRS and CDR2 is YFSETQ. The germline V and J ends were trimmed by 9 bases and 0 bases, with 16 bases remaining between them. The CDR3 is 14 amino acids. For the CDR3, the DNA is TGCGCCACCCGAAGGACGGCTAGCTCCTACGAGCAGTACTTC. This codes for CATRRTASSYEQYF.